This T cell receptor beta chain was captured in a study of blood T cell repertoires in COVID-19. At the level of the study: T cells, B-cell-depleted T cells, or PBMCs supplied cDNA or gDNA.

One Seattle source followed patients from active infection through their disease course. The CDR3 length is 16 residues. J gave up 3 bases and V 4 bases, and 6 bases lay outside the gene matches. Germline assignment: CDR1 SGHDN and CDR2 FVKESK. Methods used by the authors: Estimation of nucleated cell counts relied on the amplification of reference gene primers. TCRdb keeps only in-frame clones here, not all; method: immunoSEQ multiplex PCR. V, J and clone size reflect that table, while D and trimming were determined from the DNA. Of a few hundred thousand clones listed, 89% are singletons. This chain uses TRBV14 with TRBJ2-1, with 10 positions matching TRBD2. The receptor was derived from a woman younger than 45 with COVID-19, enrolled during active disease. Sequencing input: peripheral blood. CDR3 sequence reads: CASSRPLAGYYNEQFF. Written as DNA, the CDR3 is TGTGCCAGCAGCCGACCACTAGCGGGATACTACAATGAGCAGTTCTTC.